The next 14 T cell receptor beta chains were all read from a single sample in a study of T-cell reconstitution after alpha-beta-depleted transplantation in children. Unique molecular identifiers were built into the TCRbeta library. TCRdb redid the calling of the PCR reads with MiXCR, one entry per CDR3 protein. Among hundreds of thousands of distinct CDR3 sequences listed, over 10% were seen once. The specimen was PBMCs, mostly from graft donor cells, collected 360 days after TCRalphabeta/CD19-depleted stem cell transplant. These receptors came from a male patient under 18 who had a stem cell transplant for acute myeloid leukemia, so the T cells may come from the graft donor.

In this sample, this clonotype turned up many times. The V and J genes are TRBV15 and TRBJ2-7; 7 nucleotides line up with TRBD1. V lost 3 bases to trimming and J lost 2 bases; unmatched junction nucleotides: 7. Germline lookup yields CDR1 LNHNV and CDR2 YYDKDF (reference sequence). The CDR3 totals 15 residues. CDR3 nucleotides: TGTGCCACCAGCAGTGGAGACAGGGCCGCCTACGAGCAGTACTTC. Amino acids: CATSSGDRAAYEQYF.

This clonotype was found a few times. V gene TRBV9 combines with J gene TRBJ2-3, with a tentative D call TRBD2 (7 bases). CDR1 is SGDLS, CDR2 YYNGEE, per germline. The CDR3 covers 17 residues. The V gene lost 0 bases and the J gene lost 2 bases, with 16 bases spanning the gap. CDR3 sequence reads: CASSVEGGGPNTDTQYF. CDR3 DNA: TGTGCCAGCAGCGTAGAAGGGGGAGGGCCAAACACAGATACGCAGTATTTT.

Here the CDR3 reads CASSSGQGAYGELFF. The CDR3 DNA sequence: TGTGCCAGCAGTTCGGGACAGGGGGCGTATGGGGAGCTGTTTTTT. The rearrangement joins TRBV27 to TRBJ2-2, with 12 bases aligning to TRBD1. This CDR3 has 15 amino acids. Germline V gene data show CDR1 as MNHEY and CDR2 as SMNVEV (reference sequence). The V segment lost 4 bases and the J segment 8 bases; nucleotides outside the gene matches: 5.

This clonotype came up many times. The genes are TRBV20-1 and TRBJ1-3; no definite D call. This CDR3 contains 13 residues. With 3 bases removed from V and 0 bases from J, the gap between germline ends came to 6 bases. Germline V gives CDR1 DFQATT, CDR2 SNEGSKA (reference sequence). The CDR3 reads CSASPPSGNTIYF. Written as DNA, the CDR3 is TGCAGTGCTAGTCCCCCCTCTGGAAACACCATATATTTT.

This clonotype has only a few counts. The J gene is TRBJ2-7, the V gene TRBV29-1; 8 positions agree with TRBD2. Germline-derived CDR1 and CDR2 are SQVTM and ANQGSEA. V was clipped by 5 bases and J by 6 bases; unmatched bases: 12. The CDR3 runs to 14 residues. CDR3 sequence reads: CSVRGGTTSREQYF. The CDR3 region has the DNA TGCAGCGTTCGGGGGGGGACTACATCTCGCGAGCAGTACTTC.

This clonotype was picked up many times. V usage is TRBV5-6 and J usage is TRBJ2-3; D remains ambiguous. The ends were cut back, 2 bases at V and 0 bases at J, with 10 bases in the middle. Germline values: CDR1 SGHDT, CDR2 YYEEEE. The CDR3 contains 15 residues. CDR3 sequence reads: CASSLGAQSTDTQYF. The CDR3 DNA is TGTGCCAGCAGCTTAGGAGCCCAGAGCACAGATACGCAGTATTTT.

This clonotype was detected only a few times. This rearrangement joins TRBV7-2 to TRBJ2-7; D may be TRBD1 (5 bases). In germline, CDR1 is SGHTA, CDR2 FQGNSA. V dropped 4 bases and J dropped 7 bases, with 14 bases sitting between them. CDR3 length: 13 residues. Written as DNA, the CDR3 is TGTGCCAGCAGCTCCCAGGGCCGGTGGGAGCAGTACTTC. Translation gives CASSSQGRWEQYF. Drawing the rest from reference TRBV7-2 and TRBJ2-7, the complete variable domain is GAGVSQSPSNKVTEKGKDVELRCDPISGHTALYWYRQSLGQGLEFLIYFQGNSAPDKSGLPSDRFSAERTGGSVSTLTIQRTQQEDSAVYLCASSSQGRWEQYFGPGTRLTVT.

This clonotype was detected only a few times. The chain recombines TRBV28 with TRBJ1-1; possibly TRBD1 for D (5 bases). CDR1 and CDR2 (germline): MDHEN, SYDVKM. The V gene lost 3 bases and the J gene lost 1 base, with 12 bases spanning the gap. The CDR3 extends over 15 amino acids. The CDR3 region is CASSFPLQGNTEAFF. CDR3 in DNA: TGTGCCAGCAGTTTCCCCCTCCAGGGGAACACTGAAGCTTTCTTT.

V and J are TRBV20-1 and TRBJ2-7; D ambiguous. V lost 3 bases to trimming and J lost 0 bases, with 6 bases between them. CDR1 DFQATT and CDR2 SNEGSKA come from the germline V gene (reference sequence). This CDR3 comprises 12 residues. The CDR3 reads CSARGPSYEQYF. The CDR3 bases are TGCAGTGCTAGGGGCCCCTCCTACGAGCAGTACTTC.

This clonotype was recorded at least ten times. This CDR3 reads CASSLRQGHYGYTF. In nucleotides, the CDR3 is TGTGCCAGCAGTTTACGCCAGGGTCACTATGGCTACACCTTC. The rearrangement uses TRBV12-3 or TRBV12-4 and TRBJ1-2, with D possibly matching TRBD1 (5 bases). The CDR3 is 14 residues long. Trimming cost V 2 bases and J 3 bases, with 10 bases left between them.

This clonotype has only a few counts. This chain links TRBV18 with TRBJ2-1, with 9 bases aligning to TRBD1. After removal of 6 bases from V and 5 bases from J, the junction contained 11 bases not matched to a gene. This CDR3 comprises 16 residues. The germline CDR1 and CDR2 sequences are KGHSH and LQKENI. The CDR3: CASSDRDRGVHNEQFF. The CDR3 bases are TGTGCCAGCTCCGACCGAGACAGGGGGGTACACAATGAGCAGTTCTTC.

The table lists this clonotype with many counts. The chain combines TRBV20-1 with TRBJ2-5; tentative D call: TRBD2 (6 bases). V dropped 5 bases and J dropped 5 bases, with 15 bases sitting between them. CDR3 length: 13 residues. Germline values: CDR1 DFQATT, CDR2 SNEGSKA (reference sequence). The CDR3 nucleotides read TGCAGTGCTGGCAAGGGACTTGGGGAGACCCAGTACTTC. Protein sequence: CSAGKGLGETQYF.

This clonotype has just a few counts. The V and J genes are TRBV7-6 and TRBJ2-1; possible D gene TRBD1, 5 bases. Germline-derived CDR1 and CDR2 are SGHVS and FNYEAQ. There are 14 residues in the CDR3. V was cut by 8 bases and J by 7 bases, with 18 bases left in between. This chain's CDR3 is CASGKTALLNEQFF. The CDR3 DNA follows: TGTGCCAGCGGGAAGACAGCCCTATTGAATGAGCAGTTCTTC.

The sample holds many counts of this clonotype. V is TRBV6-2 or TRBV6-3 and J is TRBJ2-1; D gene uncertain. This CDR3 has 15 residues. The V end was cut by 2 bases, the J end by 8 bases, with 16 bases between. Germline V CDR1 and CDR2: MNHEY, SVGEGT. CDR3 in amino acids: CASSYLAAHPDEQFF. As DNA, the CDR3 is TGTGCCAGCAGTTACCTTGCAGCTCATCCGGATGAGCAGTTCTTC.